A selection of T cell receptor beta chains follows, all from one sample in a study of blood T cell repertoires in COVID-19. Using immunoSEQ multiplex PCR, the repertoire was profiled, and TCRdb retains in-frame clones only, with some absent. The top ten hold 5% to 7% of the sample, which has about 300,000 clones, about 90% seen once. Sequenced sample: peripheral blood. The receptor source for this set is a young man who had recovered from COVID-19. CDR3s include the opening cysteine and the closing phenylalanine or tryptophan. The D gene is left open where the match is weak. Part of the rows lack a size; the others show once, few, many or a class for expanded clones.

j_call | v_call | d_call | clone_size | cdr3_aa | cdr3_nt
TRBJ2-1 | TRBV11-1 | NA | once | CASSGGSNNEQFF | TGTGCCAGCAGCGGGGGGAGCAACAATGAGCAGTTCTTC
TRBJ2-3 | TRBV11-2 | NA | NA | CASSLAGTDTQYF | TGTGCCAGCAGCTTAGCGGGAACAGATACGCAGTATTTT
TRBJ2-7 | TRBV10-3 | TRBD2 | NA | CAIGTGLTNEQYF | TGTGCCATTGGAACGGGACTAACGAACGAGCAGTACTTC
TRBJ2-5 | TRBV30 | NA | NA | CAWSLPAQGQETQYF | TGTGCCTGGAGTCTACCGGCGCAGGGACAAGAGACCCAGTACTTC
TRBJ2-1 | TRBV6-4 | TRBD2 | NA | CATDGGGNYNEQFF | TGTGCCACGGATGGGGGGGGGAACTACAATGAGCAGTTCTTC
TRBJ1-1 | TRBV6-5 | NA | NA | CASSTRGLNTEAFF | TGTGCCAGCAGTACCAGGGGCCTGAACACTGAAGCTTTCTTT
TRBJ2-1 | TRBV2 | NA | NA | CASSEEAGAYNEQFF | TGTGCCAGCAGTGAAGAGGCAGGGGCGTACAATGAGCAGTTCTTC
TRBJ1-4 | TRBV6-5 | NA | NA | CAAGRKANEKLFF | TGTGCCGCGGGGAGGAAGGCTAATGAAAAACTGTTTTTT
TRBJ2-2 | TRBV6-5 | NA | few | CASSYSPLDAGELFF | TGTGCCAGCAGTTACTCCCCTCTAGATGCCGGGGAGCTGTTTTTT
TRBJ1-6 | TRBV2 | TRBD1 | NA | CASRTSVDRGIWSPLHF | TGTGCCAGCAGGACCTCGGTGGACAGGGGTATTTGGTCACCCCTCCACTTT
TRBJ2-1 | TRBV6-2/TRBV6-3 | NA | NA | CASSLSGPPNEQFF | TGTGCCAGCAGTCTTAGCGGCCCCCCCAATGAGCAGTTCTTC
TRBJ2-5 | TRBV7-2 | NA | NA | CASSLYRGGKETQYF | TGTGCCAGCAGCTTGTACAGGGGGGGGAAAGAGACCCAGTACTTC
TRBJ1-2 | TRBV3-1/TRBV3-2 | TRBD1 | NA | CASSHGTVYGYTF | TGTGCCAGCAGCCATGGGACAGTCTATGGCTACACCTTC
TRBJ2-1 | TRBV14 | NA | NA | CASSHDGVRGSYNEQFF | TGTGCCAGCAGCCACGACGGGGTCCGGGGCTCCTACAATGAGCAGTTCTTC
TRBJ2-3 | TRBV5-1 | NA | NA | CASSSMTSTDTQYF | TGCGCCAGCAGCTCGATGACTAGCACAGATACGCAGTATTTT
TRBJ2-2 | TRBV3-1/TRBV3-2 | NA | few | CASSQAVLANTGELFF | TGTGCCAGCAGCCAAGCGGTTCTCGCGAACACCGGGGAGCTGTTTTTT
TRBJ1-1 | TRBV6-5 | NA | NA | CASSANRVNTEAFF | TGTGCCAGCAGCGCGAACCGGGTTAACACTGAAGCTTTCTTT
TRBJ2-7 | TRBV3-1/TRBV3-2 | TRBD2 | once | CASSSLREVSEQYF | TGTGCCAGCAGCTCGCTCCGGGAGGTAAGCGAGCAGTACTTC
TRBJ2-7 | TRBV19 | NA | NA | CASTPGPAAYEQYF | TGTGCCAGTACCCCAGGGCCGGCTGCCTACGAGCAGTACTTC
TRBJ1-2 | TRBV19 | NA | few | CASSPTGRYGYTF | TGTGCCAGTAGTCCCACAGGGCGCTATGGCTACACCTTC
TRBJ2-7 | TRBV6-6 | NA | NA | CASSYSGQSYEQYF | TGTGCCAGCAGTTACTCGGGACAAAGCTACGAGCAGTACTTC
TRBJ1-2 | TRBV2 | TRBD1 | NA | CASSDPTGGAYGYTF | TGTGCCAGCAGTGATCCTACAGGGGGCGCCTATGGCTACACCTTC
TRBJ2-7 | TRBV5-1 | NA | NA | CASSLGAGYEQYF | TGCGCCAGCAGCTTGGGAGCGGGCTACGAGCAGTACTTC
TRBJ2-5 | TRBV19 | TRBD1 | NA | CASSIDRGETQYF | TGTGCCAGTAGTATCGACAGGGGGGAGACCCAGTACTTC
TRBJ1-1 | TRBV11-3 | NA | NA | CASSRGGEAFF | TGTGCCAGCAGTCGGGGGGGTGAAGCTTTCTTT
TRBJ1-6 | TRBV10-3 | NA | NA | CAIRETGLVAPLHF | TGTGCCATCAGGGAGACAGGCCTAGTCGCGCCCCTCCACTTT
TRBJ1-6 | TRBV19 | NA | NA | CASSIANYSPLHF | TGTGCCAGTAGTATTGCGAACTATTCACCCCTCCACTTT
TRBJ2-7 | TRBV4-2 | NA | NA | CASSQERLGYEQYF | TGTGCCAGCAGCCAAGAGAGACTGGGCTACGAGCAGTACTTC